This T cell receptor beta chain derives from a study of shared clonotypes between healthy human individuals. In the naive CD8 group, cells lacked CD45RO and were positively selected for CCR7, so terminally differentiated effector memory CD45RA+ cells were left out. The donors were adults (healthy and HIV-negative) with no recent acute infections or vaccinations. The assay ran at deep level. TCRdb's table, derived via immunoSEQ multiplex PCR, lists solely in-frame clones and lacks some. Among about 650,000 clones, just under 97% were seen once, and the ten largest hold approximately 0.1%. The clonotype originates from a woman between 25 and 40 years old in good health. The sequenced material came from naive CD8+ T cells sorted from blood.

The CDR3 DNA is TGCGCCCAGACCGGGACTAGCGGGTTGGACGGTGACAAAAACATTCAGTACTTC. It yields the protein CAQTGTSGLDGDKNIQYF. The V call is TRBV4-1, the J call TRBJ2-4, with TRBD2 matching over 12 bases. The V segment lost 11 bases and the J segment 3 bases; nucleotides outside the gene matches: 17. Germline assignment: CDR1 MGHRA and CDR2 YSYEKL. The CDR3 spans 18 residues.